The source of this T cell receptor (beta chain) is a study of blood T cell repertoires in COVID-19 (dated by TCRdb to the early 2020s). About the full investigation: Samples from collaborators originated in the United States, Italy and Spain and spanned both the acute and convalescent phases of COVID-19. The sample metadata nearly always contained a de-identified subject ID, COVID-19 status, age in years and sex. The material from the prospective study consisted of cDNA or gDNA derived from T cells, B-cell-depleted T cells, or PBMCs. The repertoires were made available in a free public database intended to serve as a resource for research on the immune response to SARS-CoV-2. The dataset comprised deeply sampled blood TCRbeta repertoires from subjects exposed to, actively infected with, or recovered from COVID-19. The samples were drawn from two sources: the first 160 participants of the ongoing ImmuneRACE study, and over 950 subjects contributed by 6 global collaborators. HLA class I and class II types, where available, came from metadata supplied by the sample provider rather than from assay-based typing. The paper as a whole reports these results and caveats: How much clinical and demographic metadata was included differed by source and by participant, and the metadata was provided uncurated.

Notes on this clone: It has no known antigen specificity. One base away there is no much larger clone; base qualities are not given.

The CDR1 and CDR2 encoded by the germline V gene (reference sequence) are MNHEY and SMNVEV. V loses 4 bases, J loses 5 bases, and the germline ends lie 8 bases apart. The CDR3 starts with the cysteine, ends with the phenylalanine, and has 13 residues. Only the CDR3 DNA is retained, 39 bases long and in frame from the first base. TCRbeta CDR3 regions were amplified from genomic DNA by means of the immunoSEQ Assay, a bias-controlled multiplex PCR. The published analysis was carried out like this. The number of nucleated cells in each sample was estimated by amplification of reference gene primers within the assay. Sequence reads were collapsed and filtered to measure the absolute abundance of every unique TCRbeta CDR3 rearrangement. For each sample, productive Simpson clonality was calculated by taking the square root of Simpson's diversity index across productive rearrangements. TCRdb limited this immuneACCESS table to in-frame rearrangements with V and J called. A share of clones is missing; checked studies link under half to unresolved V genes, and the rest is unexplained. V, J and clone size are taken as reported in that table, and D and trimming were inferred from the DNA itself. The sample includes about 200,000 clones, with around 86% observed a single time. The ten most abundant clones make up 10% of the sample.

One collaborating source in Seattle enrolled patients while the patients were actively infected and followed the patients over time throughout the course of disease. Whole blood was collected in K2EDTA tubes by collaborating institutions according to the institutions' own protocols. For TCRbeta analysis, collaborator samples were shipped as frozen whole blood, as isolated PBMCs, or as DNA extracted from either sample type. The sequenced sample was peripheral blood. This receptor was obtained from a woman aged 50 to 65 with COVID-19, enrolled during active disease. Recombination linked TRBV27 to TRBJ2-2; perhaps TRBD1 is the D gene, with 5 bases matching. The sequence in DNA is TGTGCCAGCAGTTACCAGGGAACCGGGGAGCTGTTTTTT. Translation gives CASSYQGTGELFF.